This T cell receptor (beta chain) is drawn from a study of a mutant IDH1 vaccine in newly diagnosed glioma. Study-level information: Eight vaccinations were given in weeks 1, 3, 5, 7, 11, 15, 19 and 23. Earlier care involved radiotherapy, temozolomide, or both, and the majority received both. Radiotherapy alone preceded vaccination by 4-6 weeks; alternatively, vaccination started with temozolomide cycles. General study points: Among top peripheral T cell clonotypes, changes seemed unrelated to pseudoprogression.

In the case of this clone: What it binds is unknown.

TCRdb's copy holds only in-frame clones and misses some; the assay was immunoSEQ multiplex PCR. The profile shows some 60,000 clones, around 89% of them singletons. V shed 1 base and J shed 10 bases, with 16 bases lying between them. Germline V CDR1 and CDR2: MGHRA, YSYEKL. This CDR3 region has 14 residues. Time point given: week 5, during vaccination. The content of each vaccine dose was 300 ug of mutant IDH1 20-mer peptide, and topical imiquimod accompanied it. Material: PBMCs, obtained from a glioma patient whose treatment included an IDH1 peptide vaccine. This chain joins TRBV4-1 and TRBJ1-1, with unresolved D. This TCR was sampled from a woman between 35 and 50 years old with glioma. CDR3 DNA: TGCGCCAGCAGCCAAGTGACGGTTATAAGCGGAGCTTTCTTT. Amino acid sequence: CASSQVTVISGAFF.